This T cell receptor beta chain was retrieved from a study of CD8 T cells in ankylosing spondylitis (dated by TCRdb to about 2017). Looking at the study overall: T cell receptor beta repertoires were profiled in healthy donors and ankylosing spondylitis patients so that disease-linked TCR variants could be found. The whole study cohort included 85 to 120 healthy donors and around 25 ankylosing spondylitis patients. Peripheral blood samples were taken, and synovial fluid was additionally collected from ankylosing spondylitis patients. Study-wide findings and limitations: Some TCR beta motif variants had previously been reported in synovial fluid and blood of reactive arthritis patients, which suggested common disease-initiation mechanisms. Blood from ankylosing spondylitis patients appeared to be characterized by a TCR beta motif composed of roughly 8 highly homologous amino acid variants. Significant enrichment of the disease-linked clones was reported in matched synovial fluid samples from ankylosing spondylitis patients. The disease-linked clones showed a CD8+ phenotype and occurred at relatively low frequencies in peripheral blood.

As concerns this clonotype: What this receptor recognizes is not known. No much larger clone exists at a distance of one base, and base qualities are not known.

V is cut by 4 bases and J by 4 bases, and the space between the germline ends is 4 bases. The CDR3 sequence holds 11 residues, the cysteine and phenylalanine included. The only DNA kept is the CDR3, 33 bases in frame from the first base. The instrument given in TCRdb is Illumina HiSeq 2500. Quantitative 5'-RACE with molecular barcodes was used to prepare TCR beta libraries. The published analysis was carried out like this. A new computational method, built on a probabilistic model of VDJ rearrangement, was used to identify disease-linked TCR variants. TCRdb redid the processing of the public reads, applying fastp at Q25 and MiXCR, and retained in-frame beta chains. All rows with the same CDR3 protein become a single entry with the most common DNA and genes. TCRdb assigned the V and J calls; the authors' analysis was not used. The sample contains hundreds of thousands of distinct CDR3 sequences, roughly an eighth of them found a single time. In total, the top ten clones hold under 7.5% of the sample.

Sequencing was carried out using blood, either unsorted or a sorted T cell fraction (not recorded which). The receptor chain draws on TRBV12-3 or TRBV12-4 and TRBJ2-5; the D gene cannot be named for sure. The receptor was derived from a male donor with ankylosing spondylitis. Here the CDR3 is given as CASSWRETQYF. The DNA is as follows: TGTGCCAGCAGTTGGCGAGAGACCCAGTACTTC.